The 29 T cell receptor beta chains below all came from one sample that was sequenced in a study of T cells after yellow fever vaccination. TCRdb fed the 5' RACE reads into MiXCR, producing one record per CDR3 protein. The sample includes nearly 300,000 distinct CDR3 sequences, approximately 8% of them seen just once. Sequenced here: CD4+ T cells sorted from PBMCs, sampled 5 days after the yellow fever booster vaccination. Receptors originate from a man aged 18 to 30 who received the YFV17D yellow fever vaccine.

The chain employs TRBV5-1 and TRBJ1-4; D is undetermined. The CDR3 has 16 residues. V was cut by 5 bases and J by 0 bases, with 14 bases left in between. Germline-derived CDR1 and CDR2 are SGHRS and YFSETQ. CDR3 coding DNA: TGCGCCAGCAGATCCGGTGATCGGGCAACTAATGAAAAACTGTTTTTT. Translating it yields CASRSGDRATNEKLFF.

This chain uses TRBV29-1 with TRBJ1-1; 9 bases map to TRBD1. This CDR3 has 13 residues. Germline CDR1 is SQVTM and CDR2 is ANQGSEA. With 3 bases clipped from V and 5 bases from J, the junction kept 4 bases outside the gene matches. CDR3 sequence (DNA): TGCAGCGTTGAGGGGACAGGGAGAACTGAAGCTTTCTTT. This codes for CSVEGTGRTEAFF. Full variable domain (outside the CDR3, taken from reference TRBV29-1 and TRBJ1-1): SAVISQKPSRDICQRGTSLTIQCQVDSQVTMMFWYRQQPGQSLTLIATANQGSEATYESGFVIDKFPISRPNLTFSTLTVSNMSPEDSSIYLCSVEGTGRTEAFFGQGTRLTVV.

In regard to this clonotype: One end of the junction does not line up with germline, which may come from a read error. The CDR3 region has the DNA TGTGCCAGAAGTTCGACTCTAGAGACCCAGTACTTC. Its protein is CARSSTLETQYF. This rearrangement joins TRBV6-2 or TRBV6-3 to TRBJ2-5; D gene unclear. This CDR3 spans 12 amino acids. Germline values: CDR1 MNHEY, CDR2 SVGEGT.

In this sample, this clonotype turned up a few times. The chain employs TRBV12-3 or TRBV12-4 and TRBJ2-3; TRBD1 aligns across 9 bases. The CDR3 runs to 21 residues. Trimming cost V 3 bases and J 6 bases; bases outside gene matches: 25. The CDR3 here is CASSFRARGFGTGRVVDTQYF. CDR3 in DNA: TGTGCCAGCAGTTTTAGGGCCCGGGGGTTCGGGACAGGGAGGGTCGTGGATACGCAGTATTTT.

This clonotype appeared many times. The J gene is TRBJ2-5, the V gene TRBV4-1, with a weak D call TRBD1 (6 bases). This CDR3 is 16 amino acids long. The germline V gene encodes CDR1 MGHRA and CDR2 YSYEKL. V was clipped by 0 bases and J by 5 bases, with 16 bases between them. The CDR3 here is CASSQDRIRGPETQYF. The CDR3 bases are TGCGCCAGCAGCCAAGATCGGATCAGGGGCCCGGAGACCCAGTACTTC.

The rearrangement joins TRBV7-2 to TRBJ1-5; D gene ambiguous. V was shortened by 4 bases and J by 1 base, with 11 bases between the two germline ends. In germline, CDR1 is SGHTA, CDR2 FQGNSA. This CDR3 contains 15 residues. The CDR3 here is CASSSSARSNQPQHF. CDR3 DNA: TGTGCCAGCAGCTCCTCCGCCAGGAGCAATCAGCCCCAGCATTTT.

This chain connects TRBV4-3 to TRBJ1-6; D gene ambiguous. The germline gives CDR1 LGHNA, CDR2 YSLEER. V was shortened by 1 base and J by 9 bases, with 10 bases between the two germline ends. CDR3 length equals 14 residues. As DNA, the CDR3 is TGCGCCAGCAGCCAAGGAGTTGAGGGTTCACCCCTCCACTTT. This translates into CASSQGVEGSPLHF.

This sequence joins TRBV7-3 and TRBJ2-2, with D possibly being TRBD1 (5 bases). Germline assignment: CDR1 SGHTA and CDR2 FQGTGA. V was cut by 5 bases and J by 1 base, with 11 bases left in between. This CDR3 contains 15 residues. The CDR3 region is CASSPYTGNTGELFF. In nucleotides, the CDR3 is TGTGCCAGCAGCCCCTATACAGGGAACACCGGGGAGCTGTTTTTT.

This clonotype occurred many times. The V and J genes are TRBV7-2 and TRBJ1-1; no reliable D call. This CDR3 has 11 amino acids. Per germline, CDR1 SGHTA and CDR2 FQGNSA. Trimming removed 5 bases at V and 10 bases at J, with 11 bases between. CDR3 DNA sequence: TGTGCCAGCAGCCTACTACGGGTAGCTTTCTTT. Its translation: CASSLLRVAFF.

This clonotype was counted only a few times. This chain joins TRBV10-3 and TRBJ2-1; 13 bases line up with TRBD2. Germline CDR1 reads ENHRY; CDR2 reads SYGVKD. This CDR3 has 14 amino acids. J was trimmed by 9 bases and V by 8 bases; bases with no gene match: 7. CDR3 amino acids: CAIQTSGGMGEQFF. The CDR3 DNA reads as TGTGCCATCCAGACTAGCGGGGGGATGGGTGAGCAGTTCTTC.

This clonotype was counted a few times. The DNA for the CDR3 is TGTGCCAGCAGCTTTTCCAATTACAGGGGAAACACCATATATTTT. Translating it yields CASSFSNYRGNTIYF. The chain links TRBV11-2 to TRBJ1-3; a possible D gene is TRBD1 (5 bases). Germline V gene lookup returns CDR1 SGHAT and CDR2 FQNNGV. The CDR3 loop spans 15 amino acids. The V and J ends lost 3 bases and 4 bases respectively, with 13 bases between them.

V gene TRBV5-6 combines with J gene TRBJ2-5, with 9 bases identical to TRBD2. V gave up 1 base and J gave up 3 bases; unmatched junction bases: 4. The CDR3 runs 15 residues. Germline values: CDR1 SGHDT, CDR2 YYEEEE. The CDR3: CASSLRLAGKETQYF. The CDR3 coding sequence is TGTGCCAGCAGCTTGAGGCTAGCGGGGAAAGAGACCCAGTACTTC.

This sequence joins TRBV5-1 and TRBJ1-3, with D perhaps matching TRBD1 (6 bases). Trimming shortened V by 0 bases and J by 0 bases, and 10 bases separated the two germline ends. Per germline, CDR1 SGHRS and CDR2 YFSETQ. The CDR3 has 16 amino acids. CDR3 residues: CASSLVGGISGNTIYF. CDR3 DNA sequence: TGCGCCAGCAGCTTGGTCGGGGGCATCTCTGGAAACACCATATATTTT.

This clonotype was counted a few times. The chain links TRBV20-1 to TRBJ1-2; the D is unclear. V was cut by 0 bases and J by 0 bases, with 14 bases left in between. Germline V CDR1 and CDR2: DFQATT, SNEGSKA (reference sequence). The CDR3 consists of 16 residues. CDR3: CSARDRRTGSNYGYTF. For the CDR3, the DNA is TGCAGTGCTAGAGATAGGCGGACGGGGTCTAACTATGGCTACACCTTC.

This clonotype was observed at least ten times. The V call is TRBV11-2, the J call TRBJ1-4; TRBD1 matches 7 bases. Germline V gene sequence: CDR1 SGHAT, CDR2 FQNNGV. CDR3 length equals 17 residues. Unmatched junction bases numbered 16, after V lost 4 bases and J lost 8 bases. The CDR3, as DNA: TGTGCCAGCAGCTCCCGTGCCGGGACAGAGTTTAGGGAAAAACTGTTTTTT. It is translated as CASSSRAGTEFREKLFF.

This clonotype was detected a few times. The chain carries TRBV7-2 and TRBJ2-2, with D unresolved. The CDR3 runs to 15 residues. Per germline, CDR1 SGHTA and CDR2 FQGNSA. Trimming cost V 1 base and J 0 bases, with 6 bases left between them. The CDR3 here is CASSLGAANTGELFF. The CDR3 coding sequence is TGTGCCAGCAGCTTAGGGGCCGCGAACACCGGGGAGCTGTTTTTT.

This clonotype came up a few times. The rearrangement links TRBV10-3 to TRBJ1-6; no clear D. Germline V gene sequence: CDR1 ENHRY, CDR2 SYGVKD. V lost 8 bases to trimming and J lost 0 bases, with 8 bases between them. The length of the CDR3 is 14 residues. In DNA, the CDR3 is TGTGCCATCCGCGGGAGCTCCTATAATTCACCCCTCCACTTT. This sequence encodes CAIRGSSYNSPLHF.

This clonotype was recorded at least ten times. The chain couples TRBV20-1 to TRBJ1-6, with TRBD1 matching 9 bases. V shed 3 bases, J shed 12 bases, and the junction held 6 bases outside the gene matches. The germline V gene encodes CDR1 DFQATT and CDR2 SNEGSKA (reference sequence). This CDR3 contains 13 residues. Here the CDR3 DNA reads TGCAGTGCTAGTTTGGGACAGGGTGTACCCCTCCACTTT. Translating it yields CSASLGQGVPLHF.

The J gene is TRBJ1-1, the V gene TRBV18; D not resolved. The CDR3 totals 14 residues. From germline, CDR1 is KGHSH and CDR2 LQKENI. The ends were cut back, 2 bases at V and 1 base at J, with 8 bases in the middle. The CDR3 here is CASSPISANTEAFF. Here the CDR3 DNA reads TGTGCCAGCTCACCAATCAGTGCGAACACTGAAGCTTTCTTT.

This clonotype was seen once. This may stem from a read error, because a much larger clone lies one nucleotide away. V and J are TRBV3-1 and TRBJ2-1; D is undetermined. Trimming shortened V by 4 bases and J by 5 bases, and 15 bases separated the two germline ends. Germline V gene sequence: CDR1 LGHDT, CDR2 YNNKEL (reference sequence). The CDR3 consists of 15 residues. The CDR3 here is CASSPRVVAHNEQFF. CDR3 sequence (DNA): TGTGCCAGCAGCCCCCGCGTCGTGGCGCACAATGAGCAGTTCTTC.

This clonotype was detected a few times. The J gene is TRBJ2-3, the V gene TRBV19; TRBD2 agrees at 7 bases. The CDR3 totals 13 residues. The germline V gene encodes CDR1 LNHDA and CDR2 SQIVND (reference sequence). V lost 3 bases, J lost 4 bases, and 1 base stayed unmatched. The CDR3 DNA reads as TGTGCCAGTAGTATTCGGGGGGCAGATACGCAGTATTTT. Encoded protein: CASSIRGADTQYF.

In its sample, this clonotype was seen many times. A junction boundary mismatches the germline segment, possibly from a read error. The chain is built from TRBV12-5 and TRBJ1-3, with D perhaps matching TRBD1 (5 bases). The CDR3 consists of 8 residues. Germline assignment: CDR1 LGHNT and CDR2 FRNRAP. In nucleotides, the CDR3 is TGTGCTGGGGGGAGCAGAACATTT. This gives the protein CAGGSRTF. Filled out from reference TRBV12-5 and TRBJ1-3, the complete variable domain reads DARVTQTPRHKVTEMGQEVTMRCQPILGHNTVFWYRQTMMQGLELLAYFRNRAPLDDSGMPKDRFSAEMPDATLATLKIQPSEPRDSAVYFCAGGSRTFGEGSWLTVV.

This clonotype showed up just a few times. The rearrangement links TRBV20-1 to TRBJ1-6; D gene uncertain. The germline V gene has CDR1 DFQATT and CDR2 SNEGSKA (reference sequence). Trimming pared 6 bases from V and 7 bases from J, leaving 10 bases between. CDR3 length: 12 residues. CDR3 amino acids: CSALGGNSPLHF. Written as DNA, the CDR3 is TGCAGTGCCCTGGGAGGGAATTCACCCCTCCACTTT.

In this sample, this clonotype turned up a few times. The chain uses TRBV6-5 and TRBJ1-1; D might be TRBD1 (5 bases). There are 15 residues in the CDR3. Per germline, CDR1 MNHEY and CDR2 SVGAGI. The ends were cut back, 0 bases at V and 2 bases at J, with 10 bases in the middle. The CDR3 coding sequence is TGTGCCAGCAGTTACTCTCGGGGGAGTAACACTGAAGCTTTCTTT. It specifies CASSYSRGSNTEAFF.

This clonotype was detected a few times. The DNA for the CDR3 is TGTGCCAGCAGCTTAGGTGCCCCCAACAATGAGCAGTTCTTC. The encoded protein is CASSLGAPNNEQFF. This sequence joins TRBV7-7 and TRBJ2-1; D gene unclear. This CDR3 comprises 14 residues. CDR1 SSHAT and CDR2 FNYEAQ come from the germline V gene (reference sequence). V lost 1 base and J lost 5, with 9 bases in between.

This clonotype showed up just a few times. The chain employs TRBV5-1 and TRBJ2-5; D may be TRBD2 (5 bases). Germline assignment: CDR1 SGHRS and CDR2 YFSETQ. V was trimmed by 4 bases and J by 3 bases, leaving 10 bases between them. The CDR3 consists of 13 residues. The CDR3, as DNA: TGCGCCAGCAGCCCGTCAGCGGAAGAGACCCAGTACTTC. It codes for CASSPSAEETQYF.

The table lists this clonotype with many counts. The chain links TRBV29-1 to TRBJ2-3; TRBD1 or TRBD2 may be the D gene (5 bases each). Germline assignment: CDR1 SQVTM and CDR2 ANQGSEA. The ends were cut back, 7 bases at V and 6 bases at J, with 14 bases in the middle. The CDR3 totals 12 residues. The CDR3 sequence: CSAGTQADTQYF. The DNA for the CDR3 is TGCAGCGCGGGGACCCAGGCGGATACGCAGTATTTT.

A few counts support this clonotype. The chain combines TRBV12-3 or TRBV12-4 with TRBJ2-2; D unclear. The CDR3 runs 14 residues. Trimming shortened V by 2 bases and J by 4 bases, and 8 bases separated the two germline ends. CDR3 in DNA: TGTGCCAGCAGTTTAAACAGCCGCACCGGGGAGCTGTTTTTT. Translating gives CASSLNSRTGELFF.

This clonotype appeared many times. The chain employs TRBV12-3 or TRBV12-4 and TRBJ2-2, with D perhaps being TRBD1 or TRBD2 (6 bases each). This CDR3 is built from 15 residues. V was pared by 2 bases and J by 4 bases, with 11 bases between. As DNA, the CDR3 is TGTGCCAGCAGTTTAACACAGGGAGGCACCGGGGAGCTGTTTTTT. Protein sequence: CASSLTQGGTGELFF.